The 5 T cell receptor beta chains listed next were all sequenced from one sample in a study of cytomegalovirus exposure and HLA in healthy donors (dated by TCRdb to about 2017). Library construction relied on the immunoSEQ multiplex PCR assay. The multiplex PCR relied on a mix of 60 forward primers for TCR Vbeta segments and 13 reverse primers for TCR Jbeta segments. Not all clones reach the TCRdb copy of this immuneACCESS table, which keeps in-frame sequences only. Checked studies attribute under half of the gap to unresolved V genes and leave the rest unexplained. The sample table lists 200,000 or so clones, about 81% of them with a count of one. The ten largest account for about 2.5% of the sample. Sequencing used PBMCs. These receptors were collected from a woman aged 35 to 49 in good health and CMV-seronegative.

The chain combines TRBV14 with TRBJ2-1; perhaps TRBD1 as D (5 bases). The germline CDR1 and CDR2 sequences are SGHDN and FVKESK. CDR3 length: 18 residues. V dropped 4 bases and J dropped 3 bases, with 22 bases sitting between them. CDR3 loop: CASSRTNARTSFYNEQFF. The CDR3 DNA reads as TGTGCCAGCAGCCGTACCAACGCTCGGACATCCTTCTACAATGAGCAGTTCTTC. The complete variable domain, with remaining parts taken from reference TRBV14 and TRBJ2-1, reads EAGVTQFPSHSVIEKGQTVTLRCDPISGHDNLYWYRRVMGKEIKFLLHFVKESKQDESGMPNNRFLAERTGGTYSTLKVQPAELEDSGVYFCASSRTNARTSFYNEQFFGPGTRLTVL.

The rearrangement uses TRBV5-1 and TRBJ2-1; 13 nucleotides align to TRBD2. The CDR3 loop spans 18 amino acids. Germline V gene lookup returns CDR1 SGHRS and CDR2 YFSETQ. Trimming took 4 bases from V and 8 from J; bases not matched to a gene: 15. CDR3 coding DNA: TGCGCCAGCAGCCCACATACTAGCGGGAGGGCCTCGGTCGATGAGCAGTTCTTC. It translates to CASSPHTSGRASVDEQFF.

The chain couples TRBV7-9 to TRBJ2-3, with D maybe TRBD2 (6 bases). Germline V gene lookup returns CDR1 SEHNR and CDR2 FQNEAQ (reference sequence). V was pared by 2 bases and J by 4 bases, with 10 bases between. The CDR3 covers 14 residues. This chain's CDR3 is CASSLRGTSDTQYF. CDR3 coding DNA: TGTGCCAGCAGCTTACGCGGGACCTCAGATACGCAGTATTTT.

The chain uses TRBV4-2 and TRBJ1-5; D ambiguous. CDR1 LGHNA and CDR2 YNFKEQ come from the germline V gene. Trimming took off 1 base at V and 0 bases at J, with 10 bases between the two ends. CDR3 size: 16 residues. Written as DNA, the CDR3 is TGTGCCAGCAGCCAAGGCGCAGGCCATAGCAATCAGCCCCAGCATTTT. It yields the protein CASSQGAGHSNQPQHF.

The chain uses TRBV25-1 and TRBJ1-2; no firm D call. CDR3 length: 13 amino acids. From germline, CDR1 is MGHDK and CDR2 SYGVNS. The V and J ends lost 5 bases and 1 base respectively, with 8 bases between them. This chain's CDR3 is CASSRGYNYGYTF. Here the CDR3 DNA reads TGTGCCAGCAGTAGAGGTTATAACTATGGCTACACCTTC.